The rows below give T cell receptor beta chains drawn from one sample of a study of blood T cell repertoires in COVID-19. Assay used: immunoSEQ multiplex PCR; TCRdb lists only in-frame clones, some missing. The sample carries 95,000 to 150,000 clones, approximately 90% recorded once. Sequencing was done on a sample of peripheral blood. The receptors stem from a man in his forties or fifties with acute or convalescent COVID-19. Both conserved end residues are part of each CDR3.

j_gene	v_gene	CDR3aa
TRBJ1-1	TRBV27	CASSFVGNTEAFF
TRBJ2-3	TRBV11-3	CASSRRLAGDHSDTQYF
TRBJ2-2	TRBV30	CAWRSFGTGELFF
TRBJ1-6	TRBV19	CASSIEGEANSPLHF
TRBJ1-1	TRBV19	CASSIPDRVDTEAFF
TRBJ2-3	TRBV9	CASSWGLTDTQYF
TRBJ2-1	TRBV13	CASSEDDGGSYYNEQFF
TRBJ2-7	TRBV7-9	CASSSPRDSSEQYF
TRBJ1-2	TRBV6-1	CASSEGGRGNNYGYTF
TRBJ1-1	TRBV5-8	CASSNRDRVVGTEAFF
TRBJ2-7	TRBV5-1	CASSLGVGGQTYEQYF
TRBJ2-3	TRBV6-1	CASSEDDSWFTDTQYF
TRBJ2-5	TRBV29-1	CSVGLETQYF
TRBJ1-6	TRBV7-2	CASSLGNAGSPLHF
TRBJ2-3	TRBV30	CAWSPIPSGSFDTQYF
TRBJ2-1	TRBV5-1	CASSLTGGYEQFF
TRBJ1-4	TRBV29-1	CSVQRGEKLFF
TRBJ1-2	TRBV6-5	CASGKQGANGYTF
TRBJ2-3	TRBV7-9	CASSFPPGGALTDTQYF
TRBJ1-1	TRBV19	CASSGRDRGDTEAFF
TRBJ1-1	TRBV19	CASSHPGTANTEAFF
TRBJ2-7	TRBV6-6	CASSLTSGQIYEQYF
TRBJ1-1	TRBV5-1	CASSNLPGTGGIAFF
TRBJ2-7	TRBV14	CASSQETGLYEQYF
TRBJ2-5	TRBV9	CASSPSPGLAGVETQYF
TRBJ1-3	TRBV6-6	CASSYSQGQGNTIYF
TRBJ1-1	TRBV6-2/TRBV6-3	CASSKGTAGGAFF
TRBJ1-1	TRBV9	CASSPRGVGTEAFF
TRBJ2-3	TRBV5-1	CASSLRGQKTDTQYF
TRBJ2-7	TRBV3-1/TRBV3-2	CASSQPGLIEQYF
TRBJ1-1	TRBV19	CACSRDRYTEAFF
TRBJ2-7	TRBV30	CAWSVVFGGDRYEQYF
TRBJ2-1	TRBV28	CASSLREGRGFF
TRBJ2-7	TRBV27	CASSDGPFYYEQYF
TRBJ1-2	TRBV9	CASSVDPGDRGGYTF
TRBJ2-7	TRBV9	CASSVGRGTYEQYF
TRBJ1-1	TRBV6-5	CASSDMQGAGAFF
TRBJ2-2	TRBV2	CASTQGLAGGMNTGELFF
TRBJ1-2	TRBV5-1	CATTEDRGFGYTF
TRBJ2-4	TRBV5-4	CASSNDRVGSENIQYF
TRBJ1-2	TRBV20-1	CSASAPSTRYGYTF
TRBJ2-7	TRBV18	CASSPSGQGWEEQYF
TRBJ2-7	TRBV5-1	CASASSRGEIISYEQYF
TRBJ1-6	TRBV5-8	CASSFDNRVESPLHF
TRBJ2-2	TRBV5-8	CASSRMTSGGTGELFF
TRBJ2-5	TRBV24-1	CATSDARQGGETQYF
TRBJ2-5	TRBV5-1	CASSQDRGRVETQYF